A selection of T cell receptor beta chains follows, all from one sample in a study of early T cells in non-severe SARS-CoV-2 infection. Using its own MiXCR run on the 5' RACE reads, TCRdb lists one record per CDR3 protein. The repertoire includes 100,000 to 120,000 distinct CDR3 sequences, roughly 12% of them detected once, and about 4% sits in the top ten. Sequences were derived from whole blood, sampled at baseline. The receptor set was obtained from an adult who was a healthcare worker with PCR-confirmed SARS-CoV-2 infection or an uninfected control (not recorded which). The CDR3 runs from the conserved cysteine through the conserved F or W. A D gene is named only where the DNA matches it firmly. Clone size is shown for a subset of rows, as once, few, many or a class of expanded clone.

j_gene | v_gene | d_gene | abundance | CDR3aa | CDR3nt
TRBJ2-7 | TRBV28 | - | few | CASSNSPGSSSSYEQYF | TGTGCCAGCAGTAACAGTCCTGGGTCCTCGAGCTCCTACGAGCAGTACTTC
TRBJ1-1 | TRBV4-1 | - | few | CASRRQSGYTEAFF | TGCGCCAGCAGGCGTCAAAGCGGTTACACTGAAGCTTTCTTT
TRBJ2-2 | TRBV5-1 | - | few | CASSPWTVETGELFF | TGCGCCAGCAGCCCATGGACAGTCGAGACCGGGGAGCTGTTTTTT
TRBJ2-5 | TRBV5-1 | - | - | CASSLNQATLSNLQYF | TGCGCCAGCAGCTTGAACCAAGCCACTTTGAGCAATCTCCAGTACTTC
TRBJ2-7 | TRBV27 | - | - | CASSIGLPYEQYF | TGTGCCAGCAGTATAGGGCTACCCTACGAGCAGTACTTC
TRBJ1-3 | TRBV4-1 | - | - | CASSQAGTAGNTIYF | TGCGCCAGCAGCCAAGCGGGTACAGCTGGAAACACCATATATTTT
TRBJ1-2 | TRBV18 | TRBD1 | few | CASSSDRGRYGYTF | TGTGCCAGCTCGTCGGACAGGGGGCGATATGGCTACACCTTC
TRBJ2-1 | TRBV10-2 | - | - | CASSLVVREQFF | TGCGCCAGCAGTCTTGTAGTGCGGGAGCAGTTCTTC
TRBJ2-7 | TRBV6-5 | - | few | CASSHSTGYEQYF | TGTGCCAGCAGTCATTCAACAGGTTACGAGCAGTACTTC
TRBJ2-3 | TRBV10-3 | - | many | CAISVQDPDTQYF | TGTGCCATCAGTGTTCAGGACCCAGATACGCAGTATTTT
TRBJ1-1 | TRBV6-6 | TRBD1 | - | CASSQLTGIGAEAFF | TGTGCCAGCAGTCAATTGACAGGGATTGGGGCTGAAGCTTTCTTT
TRBJ2-2 | TRBV9 | - | few | CASSVVVNTGELFF | TGTGCCAGCAGCGTAGTAGTGAACACCGGGGAGCTGTTTTTT
TRBJ1-1 | TRBV28 | - | few | CASSLGTFTEAFF | TGTGCCAGCAGCCTCGGGACATTCACTGAAGCTTTCTTT
TRBJ1-5 | TRBV7-3 | - | few | CASSPTGRNQPQHF | TGTGCCAGCAGCCCCACCGGCAGAAATCAGCCCCAGCATTTT
TRBJ2-7 | TRBV6-1 | TRBD2 | - | CATRTSGGYEQYF | TGTGCCACACGTACCAGCGGGGGCTACGAGCAGTACTTC